This T cell receptor beta chain was identified in a study of blood T cell repertoires in COVID-19. As handled by the study authors: Estimation of nucleated cell counts relied on the amplification of reference gene primers. TCRdb's table, derived via immunoSEQ multiplex PCR, lists solely in-frame clones and lacks some. That table furnishes V, J and clone size, whereas the DNA furnished D and trimming. The profile shows under 300,000 clones, around 84% of them singletons. CDR1 and CDR2 (germline): SGHRS, YFSETQ. The CDR3 spans 16 residues. Deletions cut 3 bases from V and 4 bases from J, with 19 bases between.

The source material was PBMCs or T cells enriched from blood (not recorded which). The chain has TRBV5-1 and TRBJ2-5; D may be TRBD1 (6 bases). This receptor was obtained from a woman aged 45-65 years who had been exposed to COVID-19. CDR3 in amino acids: CASSYTRGTVRETQYF. CDR3 sequence (DNA): TGCGCCAGCAGCTACACTAGGGGGACGGTTCGAGAGACCCAGTACTTC.